One sample yielded the 26 T cell receptor beta chains listed below, sequenced in a study of blood T cell repertoires in COVID-19. This table comes from immunoSEQ multiplex PCR, and its TCRdb copy is limited to in-frame clones, with some not included. The sample has roughly 200,000 clones, approximately 83% seen once; the top ten hold around 3%. The sample taken for sequencing was peripheral blood. These receptors were collected from a man aged 55 to 69 with acute or convalescent COVID-19.

This chain joins TRBV5-6 and TRBJ1-2, with D possibly being TRBD1 (6 bases). The germline V gene has CDR1 SGHDT and CDR2 YYEEEE. Trimming shortened V by 4 bases and J by 6 bases, and 16 bases separated the two germline ends. This CDR3 is 14 amino acids long. The CDR3 loop is CASSAAQGGNGYTF. The CDR3 DNA is TGTGCCAGCAGCGCCGCACAGGGTGGAAATGGCTACACCTTC.

This rearrangement joins TRBV28 to TRBJ2-7; D is perhaps TRBD2 (6 bases). Germline-derived CDR1 and CDR2 are MDHEN and SYDVKM. V gave up 2 bases and J gave up 1 base, with 15 bases separating them. The CDR3 is made up of 16 amino acids. The CDR3, as DNA: TGTGCCAGCAGTTTAGCACTGGCGGGAAGGTCCTACGAGCAGTACTTC. It yields the protein CASSLALAGRSYEQYF.

Here the CDR3 DNA reads TGTGCCAGCAGTTTATTACTTAGGCAGGGGAAGACCCAGTACTTC. As protein: CASSLLLRQGKTQYF. The gene calls are TRBV28 and TRBJ2-5; a weak D match, TRBD1 (6 bases). In germline, CDR1 is MDHEN, CDR2 SYDVKM. V dropped 1 base and J dropped 6 bases, with 15 bases sitting between them. This CDR3 is 15 amino acids long.

J is TRBJ1-2 and V is TRBV10-3, with TRBD1 identical over 8 bases. The germline CDR1 and CDR2 sequences are ENHRY and SYGVKD. This CDR3 is 18 amino acids long. V was clipped by 2 bases and J by 5 bases; unmatched bases: 16. The CDR3 spells CAISEGTGGTPGGYGYTF. Written as DNA, the CDR3 is TGTGCCATCAGTGAGGGCACAGGGGGGACTCCTGGTGGGTATGGCTACACCTTC.

The rearrangement joins TRBV7-9 to TRBJ2-4; a possible D gene is TRBD1 (6 bases). The CDR3 consists of 15 residues. Germline CDR1 SEHNR, CDR2 FQNEAQ (reference sequence). V was clipped by 5 bases and J by 0 bases, with 11 bases between them. In DNA, the CDR3 is TGTGCCAGCAGCGAAGGGACACCAGCCAAAAACATTCAGTACTTC. It translates to CASSEGTPAKNIQYF.

In its sample, this clone was seen once. The chain is built from TRBV7-8 and TRBJ2-5, with TRBD2 identical over 7 bases. The CDR3 contains 15 residues. The germline gives CDR1 SGHVS, CDR2 FQNEAQ. The CDR3 protein is CGSGSASGTQETQYF. The CDR3 nucleotides read TGTGGAAGTGGCAGTGCTAGCGGAACACAAGAGACCCAGTACTTC. Drawing the rest from reference TRBV7-8 and TRBJ2-5, the complete variable domain is GAGVSQSPRYKVAKRGQDVALRCDPISGHVSLFWYQQALGQGPEFLTYFQNEAQLDKSGLPSDRFFAERPEGSVSTLKIQRTQQEDSAVYLCGSGSASGTQETQYFGPGTRLLVL.

The V and J genes are TRBV7-3 and TRBJ1-4, with D maybe TRBD1 (5 bases). Germline V lookup: CDR1 SGHTA, CDR2 FQGTGA. The CDR3 runs 15 residues. V lost 0 bases, J lost 8 bases, and 13 bases lay in between. The DNA for the CDR3 is TGTGCCAGCAGCTTAACGGGGGAGGCGAGAGAAAAACTGTTTTTT. This translates into CASSLTGEAREKLFF.

The V gene is TRBV7-2, the J gene TRBJ2-4; D remains ambiguous. V lost 2 bases to trimming and J lost 8 bases, with 10 bases between them. The germline CDR1 and CDR2 sequences are SGHTA and FQGNSA. This CDR3 region has 13 residues. The CDR3 protein is CASSLLRGDIQYF. Here the CDR3 DNA reads TGTGCCAGCAGCTTATTGAGAGGAGACATTCAGTACTTC.

This clone was seen only once. This chain uses TRBV6-5 with TRBJ2-2; D is unclear. From germline, CDR1 is MNHEY and CDR2 SVGAGI. Deletions cut 7 bases from V and 4 bases from J, with 16 bases between. The CDR3 is made up of 15 amino acids. In DNA, the CDR3 is TGTGCCAGCACCACACGGGTCAAAGTCACCGGGGAGCTGTTTTTT. Protein: CASTTRVKVTGELFF.

The rearrangement uses TRBV4-2 and TRBJ2-3; D might be TRBD1 (6 bases). The germline gives CDR1 LGHNA, CDR2 YNFKEQ. The CDR3 is made up of 14 amino acids. V was shortened by 4 bases and J by 7 bases, with 15 bases between the two germline ends. The CDR3: CASSPSSDRNTQYF. The CDR3 bases are TGTGCCAGCAGCCCCTCCTCAGACAGGAATACGCAGTATTTT.

The V and J genes are TRBV7-9 and TRBJ1-5, with unresolved D. Germline V lookup: CDR1 SEHNR, CDR2 FQNEAQ (reference sequence). The CDR3 runs to 15 residues. Trimming stripped 4 bases from V and 6 bases from J, with 16 bases between. CDR3 bases: TGTGCCAGCAGCTCCGATATATCAGGTCGTCAGCCCCAGCATTTT. Its translation is CASSSDISGRQPQHF.

This clone has just a few counts. The rearrangement uses TRBV24-1 and TRBJ1-4; 9 bases agree with TRBD1. After removal of 8 bases from V and 5 bases from J, the junction contained 11 bases not matched to a gene. This CDR3 is built from 16 residues. Germline V gives CDR1 KGHDR, CDR2 SFDVKD. CDR3 sequence: CATIPNGGTGNEKLFF. CDR3 nucleotide sequence: TGTGCCACCATTCCTAATGGGGGGACAGGGAATGAAAAACTGTTTTTT.

CDR3 sequence reads: CASSLGQGGNQPQHF. As DNA, the CDR3 is TGTGCCAGCAGCCTAGGACAGGGAGGCAATCAGCCCCAGCATTTT. The chain uses TRBV3-1 (or the pseudogene TRBV3-2) and TRBJ1-5; 8 bases are shared with TRBD1. Germline V CDR1 and CDR2: LGHDT, YNNKEL (reference sequence). The CDR3 length is 15 residues. The J segment lost 2 bases and the V segment lost 4 bases, leaving 4 bases of the junction unmatched.

The V and J genes are TRBV5-4 and TRBJ2-4, with 8 bases fitting TRBD1. Germline V gene sequence: CDR1 SGHNT, CDR2 YYREEE (reference sequence). This CDR3 region has 16 residues. V dropped 4 bases and J dropped 0; count of bases not matched to a gene: 6. DNA of the CDR3: TGTGCCAGCAGCAGGACAGGGTCAGAAGCCAAAAACATTCAGTACTTC. This encodes CASSRTGSEAKNIQYF.

This clone has only a few counts. V gene TRBV6-6 combines with J gene TRBJ2-7, with 10 positions matching TRBD2. Germline V gene lookup returns CDR1 MNHNY and CDR2 SVGAGI (reference sequence). The CDR3 covers 15 residues. Trimming removed 6 bases from V and 2 bases from J; junction bases left unmatched: 7. The CDR3 nucleotides read TGTGCCAGCAGCCCTGTTCTAGCGGGAGCCTACGAGCAGTACTTC. Its translation is CASSPVLAGAYEQYF.

V gene TRBV5-5 combines with J gene TRBJ2-1; 7 positions match TRBD1. V shed 3 bases, J shed 4 bases, and the junction held 4 bases outside the gene matches. The CDR3 is 14 amino acids. Looked up from germline, CDR1 is SGHKS and CDR2 is YYEKEE (reference sequence). Here the CDR3 reads CASSSPGQYNEQFF. The DNA for the CDR3 is TGTGCCAGCAGCTCTCCGGGACAGTACAATGAGCAGTTCTTC.

This chain joins TRBV27 and TRBJ1-1, with D possibly TRBD1 on 6 matching bases. The germline V and J ends were trimmed by 6 bases and 5 bases, with 10 bases remaining between them. The CDR3 is 12 residues long. CDR1 and CDR2 (germline): MNHEY, SMNVEV (reference sequence). The CDR3: CASRRGYTEAFF. CDR3 DNA sequence: TGTGCCAGCAGGAGGGGGTATACTGAAGCTTTCTTT.

This clone occurred once. This chain uses TRBV18 with TRBJ1-1; 7 bases align to TRBD1. V was clipped by 5 bases and J by 2 bases; unmatched bases: 5. Looked up from germline, CDR1 is KGHSH and CDR2 is LQKENI. CDR3 length: 14 residues. CDR3 amino acids: CASSSGTANTEAFF. DNA of the CDR3: TGTGCCAGCTCATCCGGGACAGCAAACACTGAAGCTTTCTTT. Drawing the rest from reference TRBV18 and TRBJ1-1, the complete variable domain is NAGVMQNPRHLVRRRGQEARLRCSPMKGHSHVYWYRQLPEEGLKFMVYLQKENIIDESGMPKERFSAEFPKEGPSILRIQQVVRGDSAAYFCASSSGTANTEAFFGQGTRLTVV.

This sequence joins TRBV5-6 and TRBJ2-5; D uncertain. Germline CDR1 and CDR2: SGHDT and YYEEEE. Trimming removed 3 bases at V and 6 bases at J, with 9 bases between. The CDR3 length is 12 residues. The CDR3 DNA reads as TGTGCCAGCAGCTCATCAGGAAAGACCCAGTACTTC. Protein sequence: CASSSSGKTQYF.

The chain combines TRBV7-9 with TRBJ2-7; 10 bases are a match to TRBD2. Germline-derived CDR1 and CDR2 are SEHNR and FQNEAQ (reference sequence). The CDR3 is made up of 14 amino acids. J was trimmed by 6 bases and V by 5 bases; bases with no gene match: 7. The CDR3 nucleotides read TGTGCCAGCAGCACAGCGGGAGGGCCGGTCGAGCAGTACTTC. The encoded protein is CASSTAGGPVEQYF.

V and J are TRBV19 and TRBJ1-4, with 10 bases that match TRBD1. This CDR3 region has 15 residues. J was trimmed by 8 bases and V by 5 bases; bases with no gene match: 8. The germline V gene encodes CDR1 LNHDA and CDR2 SQIVND (reference sequence). Here the CDR3 reads CASSVHQTGGEKLFF. As DNA, the CDR3 is TGTGCCAGTAGTGTCCACCAGACAGGGGGCGAAAAACTGTTTTTT.

The table lists this clone with a few counts. The V gene is TRBV6-6, the J gene TRBJ2-2; 7 nucleotides align to TRBD1. Germline-derived CDR1 and CDR2 are MNHNY and SVGAGI (reference sequence). The CDR3 sequence is 14 residues long. V lost 6 bases and J lost 7; bases outside the gene matches: 8. CDR3 nucleotide sequence: TGTGCCAGCAGAGACCCCCGGGACAGCGGGGAGCTGTTTTTT. It encodes CASRDPRDSGELFF.

The CDR3 reads CASGQGLSYEQYF. CDR3 in DNA: TGTGCCAGTGGACAGGGCCTCTCCTACGAGCAGTACTTC. The chain links TRBV6-5 to TRBJ2-7, with TRBD1 matching over 8 bases. Germline V CDR1 and CDR2: MNHEY, SVGAGI. V shed 9 bases, J shed 0 bases, and the junction held 4 bases outside the gene matches. The CDR3 is 13 amino acids.

Only one count was recorded for this clone. This chain uses TRBV4-1 with TRBJ2-2; the match to TRBD2 covers 7 bases. Germline lookup yields CDR1 MGHRA and CDR2 YSYEKL. The CDR3 loop spans 14 amino acids. J was trimmed by 4 bases and V by 3 bases; bases with no gene match: 2. CDR3 coding DNA: TGCGCCAGCAGCCAGTTAGCGGGCACCGGGGAGCTGTTTTTT. It translates to CASSQLAGTGELFF.

The gene calls are TRBV18 and TRBJ1-1; the match to TRBD1 covers 7 bases. The V segment lost 6 bases and the J segment 10 bases; nucleotides outside the gene matches: 8. The CDR3 consists of 12 residues. CDR1 KGHSH and CDR2 LQKENI come from the germline V gene. The CDR3 nucleotides are TGTGCCAGCTCGGCGGGACAGCCCGCAGCTTTCTTT. Translating it yields CASSAGQPAAFF.

V gene TRBV28 combines with J gene TRBJ1-3; no clear D. This CDR3 spans 13 amino acids. V gave up 4 bases and J gave up 2 bases, with 6 bases separating them. Looked up from germline, CDR1 is MDHEN and CDR2 is SYDVKM. The CDR3 coding sequence is TGTGCCAGCAGTTCAGGCCCTGGAAACACCATATATTTT. Protein: CASSSGPGNTIYF.